The source of this TCR beta chain is a study of shared clonotypes between healthy human individuals. Recent acute infections and vaccinations were absent in the healthy HIV-negative adult donors. V lost 1 base and J lost 7, with 10 bases in between. The CDR3 covers 14 residues. The germline V gene encodes CDR1 SEHNR and CDR2 FQNEAQ (reference sequence). Only in-frame clones appear in the TCRdb table, and some are missing; sequencing was by immunoSEQ multiplex PCR. The data hold around 200,000 clones, with 90% to 95% observed a single time. V is TRBV7-9 and J is TRBJ1-4; D uncertain. The sequenced material came from naive CD4+ T cells sorted from blood. Documented subset: CD45RA+ positively selected. The origin of this receptor is a woman under 40 in good health. As DNA, the CDR3 is TGTGCCAGCAGCTTAGATTGGGAGGGTGAAAAACTGTTTTTT. Translation: CASSLDWEGEKLFF.